These 32 T cell receptor beta chains were sequenced from one sample in a study of blood T cell repertoires in COVID-19. Libraries were prepared by immunoSEQ multiplex PCR; TCRdb keeps only in-frame clonotypes and omits some of them. This table has roughly 230,000 clones, 89% appearing once. The material sequenced was peripheral blood. The receptors here all came from a woman aged 40 to 55 who had recovered from COVID-19.

The gene calls are TRBV15 and TRBJ2-2, with D hard to call. Germline V gene data show CDR1 as LNHNV and CDR2 as YYDKDF (reference sequence). Between the trimmed V and J ends, which lost 3 bases and 1 base, there was a span of 6 bases. The CDR3 runs to 14 residues. For the CDR3, the DNA is TGTGCCACCAGCAGGGTCGGGAACACCGGGGAGCTGTTTTTT. This sequence encodes CATSRVGNTGELFF.

The chain joins TRBV14 to TRBJ1-6; D is ambiguous. The CDR3 extends over 17 amino acids. Looked up from germline, CDR1 is SGHDN and CDR2 is FVKESK. The ends were cut back, 6 bases at V and 0 bases at J, with 15 bases in the middle. The CDR3 DNA sequence: TGTGCCAGCAGTCACCCGGGGAGCAGCTCCTATAATTCACCCCTCCACTTT. Its protein is CASSHPGSSSYNSPLHF.

The rearrangement links TRBV5-1 to TRBJ1-4; a possible D gene is TRBD1 (5 bases). Germline CDR1 and CDR2: SGHRS and YFSETQ. V was trimmed by 4 bases and J by 1 base, leaving 8 bases between them. The CDR3 runs 14 residues. The CDR3 coding sequence is TGCGCCAGCAGCCGGGGGGAAACTAATGAAAAACTGTTTTTT. This gives the protein CASSRGETNEKLFF.

This chain joins TRBV21-1 and TRBJ2-3; the table names TRBD2, a call not compared with the DNA. TRBV21-1 is flagged as a pseudogene. This CDR3 has 19 residues. Here the CDR3 DNA reads TGTGCCAGCAGCAAAGACGAGGGGTTAGTGGGACTTAGCACAGATACGCAGTATTTT. The encoded protein is CASSKDEGLVGLSTDTQYF.

This chain joins TRBV7-7 and TRBJ2-5, with 7 positions matching TRBD2. This CDR3 contains 16 residues. The V and J ends lost 5 bases and 2 bases, in that order; junction bases with no gene match: 11. CDR1 and CDR2 (germline): SSHAT, FNYEAQ (reference sequence). CDR3 sequence reads: CASSLRAGRYQETQYF. DNA of the CDR3: TGTGCCAGCAGCCTTCGAGCGGGGCGGTATCAAGAGACCCAGTACTTC. Full variable domain (missing parts from reference TRBV7-7 and TRBJ2-5): GAGVSQSPRYKVTKRGQDVTLRCDPISSHATLYWYQQALGQGPEFLTYFNYEAQPDKSGLPSDRFSAERPEGSISTLTIQRTEQRDSAMYRCASSLRAGRYQETQYFGPGTRLLVL.

The CDR3 DNA reads as TGTGCCAGCAGTAATGGAGGGACAGGGGTCATGAACACTGAAGCTTTCTTT. Its translation: CASSNGGTGVMNTEAFF. The rearrangement joins TRBV6-2 or TRBV6-3 to TRBJ1-1; TRBD1 matches 10 bases. Germline CDR1 is MNHEY and CDR2 is SVGEGT. The junction had 9 bases not matched to a gene; V was cut back by 5 bases and J by 0 bases. The CDR3 length is 17 residues.

Comments on this clone: Additional DNA sequences in this sample encode the identical CDR3. The V gene is TRBV9, the J gene TRBJ2-1; TRBD2 agrees at 7 bases. Germline values: CDR1 SGDLS, CDR2 YYNGEE. The trim removed 3 bases at V and 6 bases at J, leaving 0 bases unmatched. This CDR3 contains 12 residues. The DNA for the CDR3 is TGTGCCAGCAGCGCTAGCGGCAATGAGCAGTTCTTC. Translation: CASSASGNEQFF.

Regarding this clone: Different DNA sequences within this sample yield the same CDR3. The V call is TRBV3-1 (or the pseudogene TRBV3-2), the J call TRBJ2-3, with 7 bases lining up with TRBD1. The CDR3 is 15 amino acids. V trimming: 3 bases; J trimming: 2 bases; junction bases outside the gene matches: 5. Per the germline V gene, CDR1 is LGHDT and CDR2 is YNNKEL (reference sequence). CDR3 coding DNA: TGTGCCAGCAGCCAGAGAGGGGGCCACACAGATACGCAGTATTTT. It encodes CASSQRGGHTDTQYF.

The rearrangement uses TRBV25-1 and TRBJ2-1, with D possibly matching TRBD1 (6 bases). CDR1 is MGHDK, CDR2 SYGVNS, per germline. The CDR3 sequence is 15 residues long. V was cut by 2 bases and J by 8 bases, with 16 bases left in between. CDR3 region: CASSEGTRLKDEQFF. The CDR3 DNA is TGTGCCAGCAGTGAAGGGACAAGGTTAAAGGATGAGCAGTTCTTC.

The chain recombines TRBV7-9 with TRBJ1-2; the match to TRBD1 covers 8 bases. CDR1 is SEHNR, CDR2 FQNEAQ, per germline (reference sequence). The CDR3 contains 14 residues. The ends lost 5 bases at V and 6 bases at J; junction bases unmatched: 8. CDR3 nucleotide sequence: TGTGCCAGCAGCCCCTACCAGGGGGCGGATGGCTACACCTTC. This translates into CASSPYQGADGYTF. Variable domain in full (rest from reference TRBV7-9 and TRBJ1-2): DTGVSQNPRHKITKRGQNVTFRCDPISEHNRLYWYRQTLGQGPEFLTYFQNEAQLEKSRLLSDRFSAERPKGSFSTLEIQRTEQGDSAMYLCASSPYQGADGYTFGSGTRLTVV.

The J gene is TRBJ1-2, the V gene TRBV4-1, with 9 bases aligning to TRBD1. Trimming took 1 base from V and 5 from J; bases not matched to a gene: 5. This CDR3 comprises 15 residues. Looked up from germline, CDR1 is MGHRA and CDR2 is YSYEKL. CDR3 in amino acids: CASSQGTGVLYGYTF. CDR3 nucleotides: TGCGCCAGCAGCCAAGGGACAGGGGTTTTATATGGCTACACCTTC.

The rearrangement links TRBV5-8 to TRBJ1-5, with 9 bases matching TRBD1. This CDR3 region has 16 residues. V was pared by 0 bases and J by 6 bases, with 7 bases of the junction left unmatched. Germline V lookup: CDR1 SGHTS, CDR2 YDEGEE. This chain's CDR3 is CASSLGRDRVSQPQHF. The DNA of the CDR3 is TGTGCCAGCAGCTTGGGGCGGGACAGGGTATCTCAGCCCCAGCATTTT.

The genes are TRBV9 and TRBJ1-2; 10 bases match TRBD1. Germline lookup yields CDR1 SGDLS and CDR2 YYNGEE. The CDR3 sequence is 18 residues long. J gave up 0 bases and V 0 bases, and 8 bases lay outside the gene matches. The DNA for the CDR3 is TGTGCCAGCAGCGTAGGGACAGGGGGAAGGTGGGCTAACTATGGCTACACCTTC. It codes for CASSVGTGGRWANYGYTF. Full variable domain (remainder filled in from reference TRBV9 and TRBJ1-2): DSGVTQTPKHLITATGQRVTLRCSPRSGDLSVYWYQQSLDQGLQFLIQYYNGEERAKGNILERFSAQQFPDLHSELNLSSLELGDSALYFCASSVGTGGRWANYGYTFGSGTRLTVV.

This chain uses TRBV2 with TRBJ2-2; 7 nucleotides align to TRBD2. After removal of 5 bases from V and 1 base from J, the junction contained 7 bases not matched to a gene. The CDR3 is 16 residues long. Germline CDR1 SNHLY, CDR2 FYNNEI. CDR3 region: CASSIFTSENTGELFF. DNA of the CDR3: TGTGCCAGCAGTATCTTTACTAGCGAGAACACCGGGGAGCTGTTTTTT.

This clone was seen a few times. The chain couples TRBV28 to TRBJ1-4, with D uncertain. This CDR3 has 13 amino acids. Per the germline V gene, CDR1 is MDHEN and CDR2 is SYDVKM. Trimming pared 9 bases from V and 0 bases from J, leaving 8 bases between. For the CDR3, the DNA is TGTGCCAGTGCCAGGACAACTAATGAAAAACTGTTTTTT. This codes for CASARTTNEKLFF.

This chain links TRBV3-1 (or the pseudogene TRBV3-2) with TRBJ1-6; 7 positions match TRBD1. CDR1 is LGHDT and CDR2 is YNNKEL in the germline V gene (reference sequence). With 0 bases clipped from V and 10 bases from J, the junction kept 6 bases outside the gene matches. This CDR3 comprises 15 residues. CDR3 coding DNA: TGTGCCAGCAGCCAAGAGGACAGGTTAGGCTCACCCCTCCACTTT. This encodes CASSQEDRLGSPLHF.

CDR3 sequence: CASSTGLAPEQYF. In nucleotides, the CDR3 is TGTGCCAGCAGCACTGGACTAGCCCCCGAGCAGTACTTC. V gene TRBV5-6 combines with J gene TRBJ2-7, with 8 bases lining up with TRBD2. Germline-derived CDR1 and CDR2 are SGHDT and YYEEEE. V was clipped by 4 bases and J by 6 bases; unmatched bases: 6. The CDR3 spans 13 residues.

The CDR3 region is CASSSRLAQETQYF. CDR3 bases: TGTGCCAGCAGCTCTCGACTGGCCCAAGAGACCCAGTACTTC. V is TRBV11-2 and J is TRBJ2-5; D not resolved. Trimming shortened V by 4 bases and J by 1 base, and 10 bases separated the two germline ends. CDR1 is SGHAT, CDR2 FQNNGV, per germline. This CDR3 contains 14 residues.

CDR3 DNA: TGTGCCAGCAGTGAAGTCGGCAGGGGTTCACCCCTCCACTTT. Its translation: CASSEVGRGSPLHF. The chain employs TRBV2 and TRBJ1-6; D perhaps matches TRBD1 (6 bases). This CDR3 has 14 amino acids. Trimming shortened V by 1 base and J by 9 bases, and 10 bases separated the two germline ends. Germline values: CDR1 SNHLY, CDR2 FYNNEI.

The rearrangement uses TRBV11-2 and TRBJ2-1; D is undetermined. The germline CDR1 and CDR2 sequences are SGHAT and FQNNGV. V was cut by 5 bases and J by 10 bases, with 12 bases left in between. The CDR3 totals 12 residues. This CDR3 is CASSPTQEEQFF. Here the CDR3 DNA reads TGTGCCAGCAGCCCCACTCAGGAAGAGCAGTTCTTC.

This chain uses TRBV24-1 with TRBJ2-3; no reliable D call. V was trimmed by 5 bases and J by 2 bases, leaving 7 bases between them. CDR1 and CDR2 (germline): KGHDR, SFDVKD. This CDR3 comprises 13 residues. The CDR3 region is CATSALVTDTQYF. CDR3 DNA sequence: TGTGCCACCAGTGCCCTCGTCACAGATACGCAGTATTTT.

J is TRBJ2-1 and V is TRBV2; D is possibly TRBD2 (6 bases). V was clipped by 2 bases and J by 6 bases, with 17 bases between them. Per the germline V gene, CDR1 is SNHLY and CDR2 is FYNNEI. This CDR3 has 16 residues. The CDR3 region is CASSENPGGAGNEQFF. The DNA of the CDR3 is TGTGCCAGCAGTGAAAACCCGGGCGGGGCCGGCAATGAGCAGTTCTTC.

CDR3 loop: CASSPLAGVYEQYF. CDR3 DNA sequence: TGTGCCAGCTCACCATTGGCCGGGGTCTACGAGCAGTACTTC. The chain recombines TRBV18 with TRBJ2-7; TRBD2 is a possible D gene (5 bases). The V gene's germline CDR1 is KGHSH and CDR2 LQKENI. The CDR3 loop spans 14 amino acids. The V gene lost 2 bases and the J gene lost 3 bases, with 11 bases spanning the gap.

This clone was picked up a small number of times. The J gene is TRBJ1-1, the V gene TRBV9, with D perhaps TRBD1 (5 bases). The V and J ends lost 5 bases and 0 bases respectively, with 11 bases between them. Germline CDR1 is SGDLS and CDR2 is YYNGEE. The CDR3 is 14 residues long. CDR3 coding DNA: TGTGCCAGCAGTCGGGACTTACTGAACACTGAAGCTTTCTTT. It is translated as CASSRDLLNTEAFF. Full variable domain (remainder filled in from reference TRBV9 and TRBJ1-1): DSGVTQTPKHLITATGQRVTLRCSPRSGDLSVYWYQQSLDQGLQFLIQYYNGEERAKGNILERFSAQQFPDLHSELNLSSLELGDSALYFCASSRDLLNTEAFFGQGTRLTVV.

The chain has TRBV27 and TRBJ2-1; 9 nucleotides align to TRBD2. The CDR3 is 16 residues long. The germline CDR1 and CDR2 sequences are MNHEY and SMNVEV (reference sequence). V lost 5 bases, J lost 5 bases, and 10 bases stayed unmatched. In DNA form, the CDR3 reads TGTGCCAGCAGTCTTAGTGGCGGGGGGGCCCACAATGAGCAGTTCTTC. This sequence encodes CASSLSGGGAHNEQFF.

The rearrangement uses TRBV18 and TRBJ1-2; maybe TRBD1 (6 bases). The CDR3 contains 16 residues. Germline loops: CDR1 KGHSH, CDR2 LQKENI. Trimming left V 6 bases short and J 4 bases short, with 21 bases between. The CDR3 sequence: CASSLLRTAMFYGYTF. The CDR3 bases are TGTGCCAGCTCCCTCCTTCGGACAGCTATGTTCTATGGCTACACCTTC.

This clone was observed a handful of times. The chain links TRBV15 to TRBJ2-5; D is perhaps TRBD2 (5 bases). Germline V gene lookup returns CDR1 LNHNV and CDR2 YYDKDF (reference sequence). The CDR3 has 15 residues. The germline V and J ends were trimmed by 0 bases and 5 bases, with 13 bases remaining between them. CDR3 loop: CATSRDLASWETQYF. The CDR3, as DNA: TGTGCCACCAGCAGAGATTTGGCTAGCTGGGAGACCCAGTACTTC.

The genes are TRBV11-2 and TRBJ2-1; D may be TRBD2 (6 bases). The CDR3 has 16 residues. With 5 bases removed from V and 4 bases from J, the gap between germline ends came to 18 bases. CDR1 and CDR2 from the germline V gene are SGHAT and FQNNGV. CDR3 protein: CASSPRIGTRYNEQFF. The CDR3 DNA follows: TGTGCCAGCAGCCCACGCATCGGGACTCGGTACAATGAGCAGTTCTTC.

DNA of the CDR3: TGTGCCAGTACCCGTGGGGGGGCTGAAGCTTTCTTT. The encoded protein is CASTRGGAEAFF. The V and J genes are TRBV19 and TRBJ1-1, with D possibly being TRBD1 (5 bases). V lost 7 bases to trimming and J lost 6 bases, with 12 bases between them. Germline CDR1 LNHDA, CDR2 SQIVND (reference sequence). The CDR3 has 12 residues.

The chain is built from TRBV5-1 and TRBJ2-1; D perhaps matches TRBD2 (6 bases). The V end was cut by 0 bases, the J end by 5 bases, with 15 bases between. The CDR3 totals 16 residues. The germline CDR1 and CDR2 sequences are SGHRS and YFSETQ. This CDR3 reads CASSLASSAGHNEQFF. For the CDR3, the DNA is TGCGCCAGCAGCTTGGCTAGTAGTGCGGGGCACAATGAGCAGTTCTTC.

The gene calls are TRBV7-2 and TRBJ2-1; tentatively, D is TRBD2 (5 bases). V was pared by 5 bases and J by 8 bases, with 16 bases between. The CDR3 totals 14 residues. In germline, CDR1 is SGHTA, CDR2 FQGNSA. The CDR3 DNA follows: TGTGCCAGCAGCCTCCGGGTCGCCGGGGATGAGCAGTTCTTC. Translating it yields CASSLRVAGDEQFF.

The rearrangement joins TRBV28 to TRBJ1-2; 9 nucleotides agree with TRBD1. The CDR3 has 14 residues. The V gene's germline CDR1 is MDHEN and CDR2 SYDVKM. Losses at the gene ends were 6 bases for V and 7 bases for J; bases not matched to a gene: 9. The CDR3 DNA follows: TGTGCCAGCAGCACGGGACAGGGAGTTATTGGCTACACCTTC. This codes for CASSTGQGVIGYTF.